A selection of T cell receptor beta chains follows, all from one sample in a study of blood T cell repertoires in COVID-19. Method: immunoSEQ multiplex PCR; TCRdb's copy keeps in-frame clones and lacks some. The data show roughly 150,000 clones, 88% seen once. The specimen sequenced was peripheral blood. These receptors all come from a man over 45 who had recovered from COVID-19. Each CDR3 is given without its conserved first and last residue.

v_gene	CDR3aa
TRBV27	ASSWQAHSYEQY
TRBV29-1	SVEGQDTSYEQY
TRBV6-5	ASSEDRNNYGYT
TRBV5-4	ASRGGLGNTEAF
TRBV29-1	SALQGASGGYT
TRBV6-4	ASIQSSGQY
TRBV30	AWSYQGANTEAF
TRBV5-4	ASSLETGSREKLF
TRBV9	ASSVSPGSYNEQF
TRBV7-2	ASSLEWGQGYT
TRBV5-1	ASSLLVNTGELF
TRBV28	ASSLPGDYYEQY
TRBV11-2	ASSSPSGRLADTQY
TRBV30	AWSSGVRTGELF
TRBV6-2/TRBV6-3	ASSSVGQGISQPQH
TRBV4-1	ASSLILGGGIQETQY
TRBV7-2	ASRSNPGGTQY
TRBV28	ASSSRGTGNQPQH
TRBV29-1	SVDDRDRDGYT
TRBV7-8	ASSLEQGINQPQH
TRBV19	ASSIRLDRVHEQY
TRBV15	ATLARANEKLF
TRBV29-1	SVETGTFSGANVLT
TRBV11-2	ASSPQAGAAYEQY
TRBV5-1	ASSPGVAGELF
TRBV5-1	ASSFTGTDTEAF
TRBV18	ASSPGDSNQPQH
TRBV28	ASSRTGEQGYT